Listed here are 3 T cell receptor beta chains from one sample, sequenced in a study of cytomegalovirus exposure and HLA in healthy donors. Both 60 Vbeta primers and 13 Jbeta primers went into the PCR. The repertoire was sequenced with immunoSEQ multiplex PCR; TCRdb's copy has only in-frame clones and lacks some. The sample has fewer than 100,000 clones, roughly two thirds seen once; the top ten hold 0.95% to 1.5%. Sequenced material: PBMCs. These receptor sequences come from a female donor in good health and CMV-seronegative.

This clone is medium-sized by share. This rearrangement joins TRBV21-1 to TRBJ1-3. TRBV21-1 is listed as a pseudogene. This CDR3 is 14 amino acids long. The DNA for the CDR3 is TGTGCCAGCAGCAAAGAAAAGAGGCGAGACACCATATATTTT. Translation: CASSKEKRRDTIYF.

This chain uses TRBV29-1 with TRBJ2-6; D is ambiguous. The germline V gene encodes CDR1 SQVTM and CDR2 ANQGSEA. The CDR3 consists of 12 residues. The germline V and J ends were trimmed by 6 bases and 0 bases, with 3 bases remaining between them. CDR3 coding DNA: TGCAGCGTCAACTCTGGGGCCAACGTCCTGACTTTC. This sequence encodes CSVNSGANVLTF.

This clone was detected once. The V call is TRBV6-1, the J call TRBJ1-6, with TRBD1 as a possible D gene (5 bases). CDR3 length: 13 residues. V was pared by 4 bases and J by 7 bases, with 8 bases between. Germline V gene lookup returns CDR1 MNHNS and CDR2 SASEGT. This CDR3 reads CASSGRGNSPLHF. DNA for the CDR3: TGTGCCAGCAGTGGAAGGGGAAATTCACCCCTCCACTTT.